These T cell receptor beta chains were read from a single sample in a study of identical twins. Each CDR3 protein gets one entry after TCRdb re-called the 5' RACE reads with MiXCR. The sample lists roughly 770,000 distinct CDR3 sequences, 15% to 20% occurring once. The same specimen was also included in a second study, on T cells expressing NK-cell markers.

Specimen: PBMCs. These receptors were collected from a young woman in good health. CDR3s include the opening cysteine and the closing phenylalanine or tryptophan. A D gene is named only where the DNA matches it firmly. Some rows have no size entry. The others give once, few or many, or a class for an expanded clone.

j_call d_call v_call cdr3_length clone_size cdr3_nt cdr3_aa
TRBJ1-2 NA TRBV18 13 few TGTGCCAGCTCACCCTTACCGGGCGATGGCTACACCTTC CASSPLPGDGYTF
TRBJ2-7 NA TRBV27 14 NA TGTGCCAGCAGATCCGCCGACAAGGGCTACGAGCAGTACTTC CASRSADKGYEQYF
TRBJ1-1 NA TRBV20-1 11 NA TGCCGGGCCTTAATGAACACTGAAGCTTTCTTT CRALMNTEAFF
TRBJ2-7 NA TRBV20-1 13 few TGCAGTGCTGGCGGGCCGAGCTCCTACGAGCAGTACTTC CSAGGPSSYEQYF
TRBJ2-1 TRBD2 TRBV5-5 17 NA TGTGCCAGCAGCCACCCTACTACTAGCGGGAGAGGGAGTGAGCAGTTCTTC CASSHPTTSGRGSEQFF
TRBJ2-2 NA TRBV10-2 16 NA TGCGCCAGCAGTGAGGGACAGCGGTTAAACACCGGGGAGCTGTTTTTT CASSEGQRLNTGELFF
TRBJ2-1 TRBD2 TRBV4-2 17 few TGTGCCAGCAGCCGAGGGACTAGCGGGAGGGCCAACAATGAGCAGTTCTTC CASSRGTSGRANNEQFF
TRBJ2-1 NA TRBV12-3/TRBV12-4 12 many TGTGCCAGCAGCTTAGGGGGGGGTGAGCAGTTCTTC CASSLGGGEQFF
TRBJ1-1 NA TRBV20-1 13 few TGCAGTGCTAGTAGTGGGGGAGATACTGAAGCTTTCTTT CSASSGGDTEAFF
TRBJ1-5 NA TRBV10-3 14 many TGTGCCATCAGTGAGTCGAGAGGGGGACAGCCCCAGCATTTT CAISESRGGQPQHF
TRBJ2-6 TRBD2 TRBV4-3 17 few TGCGCCAGCAGCTTCGGGACTAGCGGCTCTGGGGCCAACGTCCTGACTTTC CASSFGTSGSGANVLTF
TRBJ2-7 NA TRBV27 14 NA TGTGCCAGCAGTTTTAGGACAGAACCCTACGAGCAGTACTTC CASSFRTEPYEQYF
TRBJ2-3 NA TRBV7-7 13 NA TGTGCCAGCAGCGCATCAAGAACAGATACGCAGTATTTT CASSASRTDTQYF
TRBJ1-2 NA TRBV6-6 13 NA TGTGCCAGCAGTCCGGGAAAGGACTATGGCTACACCTTC CASSPGKDYGYTF
TRBJ1-2 TRBD1 TRBV12-3/TRBV12-4 15 NA TGTGCCAGCAGTTTATCCCGGGACAGGGTACGAGGCTACACCTTC CASSLSRDRVRGYTF
TRBJ2-6 TRBD2 TRBV9 18 NA TGTGCCAGCAGCGTATGGACTAGCGTTTCATCGGGGGCCAACGTCCTGACTTTC CASSVWTSVSSGANVLTF
TRBJ1-1 NA TRBV19 13 NA TGTGCCAGTAGACAATATGTGGGGGCGCGAGCTTTCTTT CASRQYVGARAFF
TRBJ2-1 NA TRBV7-2 13 many TGTGCCAGCAGACGAGCCGCTCGAGGGGAGCAGTTCTTC CASRRAARGEQFF
TRBJ1-1 NA TRBV7-9 14 few TGTGCCAGCAGCTTCCACCACAGGGATACTGAAGCTTTCTTT CASSFHHRDTEAFF
TRBJ1-2 NA TRBV4-3 15 NA TGCGCCAGCAGCCAACAGGGAGCAGCTAACTATGGCTACACCTTC CASSQQGAANYGYTF
TRBJ2-5 NA TRBV6-2/TRBV6-3 14 few TGTGCCAGCAGTTATTTGGGAAGTCAAGAGACCCAGTACTTC CASSYLGSQETQYF
TRBJ2-3 NA TRBV7-2 15 NA TGTGCCAGCAGCCGGGGACCTGACCCGGGGCGTACGCAGTATTTT CASSRGPDPGRTQYF
TRBJ2-7 TRBD1 TRBV7-2 13 NA TGTGCCAGCAGCTTAGGGTACAGGGGGCTACCGTACTTC CASSLGYRGLPYF
TRBJ1-6 NA TRBV7-8 15 many TGTGCCAGCAGCGATCTTTTAGGGCAGTATTCACCCCTCCACTTT CASSDLLGQYSPLHF
TRBJ2-1 NA TRBV20-1 14 few TGCAGTGCCATCGCAGGAGGTACCATCAATGAGCAGTTCTTC CSAIAGGTINEQFF
TRBJ2-3 NA TRBV29-1 15 NA TGCAGCGTAAGGGGAGGTAGGACTAGCACAGATACGCAGTATTTT CSVRGGRTSTDTQYF
TRBJ2-7 NA TRBV24-1 14 few TGTGCCACCAGTGTATCGCCCACTACCTACGAGCAGTACTTC CATSVSPTTYEQYF
TRBJ2-1 TRBD2 TRBV20-1 13 NA TGCAGTGCGAGAGCGGGGCTTGGGGATGAGCAGTTCTTC CSARAGLGDEQFF
TRBJ2-7 NA TRBV20-1 13 few TGCAGTGCCAGGAGGGGGGGGAACTACGAGCAGTACTTC CSARRGGNYEQYF
TRBJ2-5 NA TRBV6-1 14 NA TGTGCCAGCAGTGAAGAGGGTTGGGGTGAGACCCAGTACTTC CASSEEGWGETQYF
TRBJ2-7 TRBD2 TRBV20-1 13 few TGCAGTGCTACCGGGACTAGCATTTACGAGCAGTACTTC CSATGTSIYEQYF
TRBJ2-2 NA TRBV12-3/TRBV12-4 12 many TGTGCCAGTTCCCCTGGGAGCGGGGAGCTGTTTTTT CASSPGSGELFF
TRBJ2-7 NA TRBV7-9 14 NA TGTGCCAGCAGCCCCCGGGCCCGTCCCTACGAGCAGTACTTC CASSPRARPYEQYF
TRBJ1-1 TRBD1 TRBV10-1 13 NA TGCGCCAGCAGACAGGGGGCGGCCACTGAAGCTTTCTTT CASRQGAATEAFF
TRBJ2-1 TRBD2 TRBV2 15 NA TGTGCCAGCATACCTACTAGCGGGAGAAGGGGAGAGCAGTTCTTC CASIPTSGRRGEQFF
TRBJ2-3 TRBD2 TRBV6-4 15 medium-sized TGTGCCAGCAGTGCTAGCGGGGGGGCCACAGATACGCAGTATTTT CASSASGGATDTQYF
TRBJ2-3 NA TRBV20-1 13 NA TGCAGTGCCGCACGACTGAACACAGATACGCAGTATTTT CSAARLNTDTQYF
TRBJ1-2 NA TRBV11-2 13 NA TGTGCCAGCAGCTTAGCAGGGGTCTATGGCTACACCTTC CASSLAGVYGYTF
TRBJ1-2 NA TRBV7-9 15 few TGTGCCAGCAGCTTAGCCCTCAGTTCCTACTATGGCTACACCTTC CASSLALSSYYGYTF
TRBJ1-1 NA TRBV7-8 13 many TGTGCCAGCAGCTTACATCGGAACACTGAAGCTTTCTTT CASSLHRNTEAFF
TRBJ2-3 TRBD2 TRBV9 17 few TGTGCCAGCAGCCCTCGTAGCGGGGGGCCCGGCACAGATACGCAGTATTTT CASSPRSGGPGTDTQYF
TRBJ2-3 TRBD2 TRBV27 15 few TGTGCCAGCACCATCGGACTAGCGGGGGAACATACGCAGTATTTT CASTIGLAGEHTQYF